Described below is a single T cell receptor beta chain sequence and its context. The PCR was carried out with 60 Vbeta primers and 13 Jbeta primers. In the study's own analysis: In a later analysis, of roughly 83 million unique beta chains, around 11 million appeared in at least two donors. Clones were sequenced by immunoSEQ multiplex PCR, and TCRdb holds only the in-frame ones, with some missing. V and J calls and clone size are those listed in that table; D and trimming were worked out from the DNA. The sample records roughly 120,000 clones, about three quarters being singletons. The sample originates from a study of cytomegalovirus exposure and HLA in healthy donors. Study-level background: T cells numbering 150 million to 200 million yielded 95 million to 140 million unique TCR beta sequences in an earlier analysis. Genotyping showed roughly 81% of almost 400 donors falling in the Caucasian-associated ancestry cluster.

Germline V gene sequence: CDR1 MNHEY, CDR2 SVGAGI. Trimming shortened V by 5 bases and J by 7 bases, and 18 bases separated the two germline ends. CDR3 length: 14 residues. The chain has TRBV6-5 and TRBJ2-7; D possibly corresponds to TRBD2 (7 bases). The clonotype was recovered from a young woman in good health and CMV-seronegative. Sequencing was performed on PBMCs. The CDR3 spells CASSETVRGGEQYF. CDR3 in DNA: TGTGCCAGCAGTGAAACGGTGAGGGGGGGAGAGCAGTACTTC.